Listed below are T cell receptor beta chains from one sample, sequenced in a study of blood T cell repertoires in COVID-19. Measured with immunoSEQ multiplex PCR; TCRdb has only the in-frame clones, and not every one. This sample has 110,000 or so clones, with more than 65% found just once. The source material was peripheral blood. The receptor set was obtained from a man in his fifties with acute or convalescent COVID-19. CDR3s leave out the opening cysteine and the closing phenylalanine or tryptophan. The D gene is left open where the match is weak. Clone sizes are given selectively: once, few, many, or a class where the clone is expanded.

CDR3 protein: ASSQETALAKNIQY; V gene: TRBV4-1; D gene: .; J gene: TRBJ2-4; clone size: .; CDR3 length: 14
CDR3 protein: ASSYSRGWNEQY; V gene: TRBV6-6; D gene: .; J gene: TRBJ2-7; clone size: .; CDR3 length: 12
CDR3 protein: ASSKGQGTEAF; V gene: TRBV11-1; D gene: TRBD1; J gene: TRBJ1-1; clone size: .; CDR3 length: 11
CDR3 protein: ASSAGGGSGNTIY; V gene: TRBV9; D gene: .; J gene: TRBJ1-3; clone size: once; CDR3 length: 13
CDR3 protein: ATSRDRFNYGYT; V gene: TRBV15; D gene: .; J gene: TRBJ1-2; clone size: .; CDR3 length: 12
CDR3 protein: ASSGTSGGPTDTQY; V gene: TRBV2; D gene: TRBD2; J gene: TRBJ2-3; clone size: .; CDR3 length: 14
CDR3 protein: ASSSQQGTYNEQF; V gene: TRBV19; D gene: TRBD1; J gene: TRBJ2-1; clone size: .; CDR3 length: 13
CDR3 protein: ASSLRTGEGYGYT; V gene: TRBV11-2; D gene: TRBD1; J gene: TRBJ1-2; clone size: .; CDR3 length: 13
CDR3 protein: ASSYERGAYEQY; V gene: TRBV6-6; D gene: TRBD2; J gene: TRBJ2-7; clone size: .; CDR3 length: 12
CDR3 protein: ASSTSTGTTEAF; V gene: TRBV5-1; D gene: .; J gene: TRBJ1-1; clone size: .; CDR3 length: 12
CDR3 protein: ASIQEPMNTEAF; V gene: TRBV19; D gene: .; J gene: TRBJ1-1; clone size: .; CDR3 length: 12
CDR3 protein: ASSPLVTGEGYT; V gene: TRBV5-1; D gene: TRBD1; J gene: TRBJ1-2; clone size: .; CDR3 length: 12
CDR3 protein: ASQAQALEGYT; V gene: TRBV10-3; D gene: .; J gene: TRBJ1-2; clone size: .; CDR3 length: 11
CDR3 protein: ASSWGQGKQPQH; V gene: TRBV28; D gene: TRBD1; J gene: TRBJ1-5; clone size: .; CDR3 length: 12
CDR3 protein: ASSFNTGTDTQY; V gene: TRBV5-1; D gene: .; J gene: TRBJ2-3; clone size: few; CDR3 length: 12
CDR3 protein: ASSPRVAGANVLT; V gene: TRBV3-1/TRBV3-2; D gene: .; J gene: TRBJ2-6; clone size: .; CDR3 length: 13
CDR3 protein: AWSVAALSVREAF; V gene: TRBV30; D gene: .; J gene: TRBJ1-1; clone size: .; CDR3 length: 13
CDR3 protein: ASRRDRGSLYGYT; V gene: TRBV6-4; D gene: TRBD1; J gene: TRBJ1-2; clone size: .; CDR3 length: 13
CDR3 protein: ASQQGGMTGELF; V gene: TRBV7-3; D gene: .; J gene: TRBJ2-2; clone size: once; CDR3 length: 12
CDR3 protein: SVGSGLLNEKLF; V gene: TRBV29-1; D gene: .; J gene: TRBJ1-4; clone size: .; CDR3 length: 12
CDR3 protein: ARGQRGGYT; V gene: TRBV2; D gene: .; J gene: TRBJ1-2; clone size: .; CDR3 length: 9
CDR3 protein: SASSPSGGLSSYNEQF; V gene: TRBV20-1; D gene: TRBD2; J gene: TRBJ2-1; clone size: .; CDR3 length: 16
CDR3 protein: AISELNEQF; V gene: TRBV10-3; D gene: .; J gene: TRBJ2-1; clone size: .; CDR3 length: 9
CDR3 protein: ASSLVGDPDRPQH; V gene: TRBV7-9; D gene: .; J gene: TRBJ1-5; clone size: .; CDR3 length: 13
CDR3 protein: ASSHGGFHNEQF; V gene: TRBV3-1/TRBV3-2; D gene: TRBD2; J gene: TRBJ2-1; clone size: .; CDR3 length: 12
CDR3 protein: ASSLATGVYNEQF; V gene: TRBV7-9; D gene: TRBD1; J gene: TRBJ2-1; clone size: .; CDR3 length: 13
CDR3 protein: ASSQLSGESGNTIY; V gene: TRBV3-1/TRBV3-2; D gene: .; J gene: TRBJ1-3; clone size: .; CDR3 length: 14
CDR3 protein: ASSEEERQTRKFEAF; V gene: TRBV6-1; D gene: .; J gene: TRBJ1-1; clone size: .; CDR3 length: 15
CDR3 protein: ASILQGNGKAF; V gene: TRBV12-3/TRBV12-4; D gene: .; J gene: TRBJ1-1; clone size: once; CDR3 length: 11
CDR3 protein: ASSLGQSLEAF; V gene: TRBV5-1; D gene: TRBD1; J gene: TRBJ1-1; clone size: .; CDR3 length: 11
CDR3 protein: ASSRTQYYEQY; V gene: TRBV28; D gene: .; J gene: TRBJ2-7; clone size: .; CDR3 length: 11
CDR3 protein: ATSDSLQRVY; V gene: TRBV24-1; D gene: .; J gene: TRBJ2-3; clone size: many; CDR3 length: 10
CDR3 protein: SVVTWPDTQY; V gene: TRBV29-1; D gene: .; J gene: TRBJ2-3; clone size: .; CDR3 length: 10
CDR3 protein: ASSLGLAGARASTDTQY; V gene: TRBV5-1; D gene: TRBD2; J gene: TRBJ2-3; clone size: .; CDR3 length: 17
CDR3 protein: ASSLFGRRGGSDTQY; V gene: TRBV5-5; D gene: TRBD2; J gene: TRBJ2-3; clone size: .; CDR3 length: 15
CDR3 protein: ASSLRAGSNEKLF; V gene: TRBV6-5; D gene: .; J gene: TRBJ1-4; clone size: .; CDR3 length: 13
CDR3 protein: ASSEGGGTDTQY; V gene: TRBV6-4; D gene: .; J gene: TRBJ2-3; clone size: .; CDR3 length: 12
CDR3 protein: ASSLEGVWNSPLH; V gene: TRBV5-1; D gene: .; J gene: TRBJ1-6; clone size: .; CDR3 length: 13
CDR3 protein: ASSFLPGQGIETQY; V gene: TRBV7-3; D gene: TRBD1; J gene: TRBJ2-5; clone size: .; CDR3 length: 14
CDR3 protein: ASSPAGVYGYT; V gene: TRBV12-3/TRBV12-4; D gene: .; J gene: TRBJ1-2; clone size: few; CDR3 length: 11
CDR3 protein: ASSPPGTGEGVTQY; V gene: TRBV7-3; D gene: TRBD1; J gene: TRBJ2-5; clone size: .; CDR3 length: 14
CDR3 protein: ASSLLHSNTEAF; V gene: TRBV7-3; D gene: .; J gene: TRBJ1-1; clone size: .; CDR3 length: 12
CDR3 protein: ASSALGTAVEQY; V gene: TRBV9; D gene: TRBD1; J gene: TRBJ2-7; clone size: .; CDR3 length: 12
CDR3 protein: ASSLGQLNTIY; V gene: TRBV7-8; D gene: .; J gene: TRBJ1-3; clone size: .; CDR3 length: 11
CDR3 protein: ASSARVPPAAF; V gene: TRBV27; D gene: .; J gene: TRBJ1-1; clone size: .; CDR3 length: 11
CDR3 protein: ASSDRLTGGYGYT; V gene: TRBV6-1; D gene: .; J gene: TRBJ1-2; clone size: few; CDR3 length: 13
CDR3 protein: ASSLAGGPSYNEQF; V gene: TRBV5-1; D gene: .; J gene: TRBJ2-1; clone size: .; CDR3 length: 14
CDR3 protein: ASSAGQGRDEQF; V gene: TRBV5-1; D gene: TRBD1; J gene: TRBJ2-1; clone size: .; CDR3 length: 12
CDR3 protein: ASSAGTGRTGELF; V gene: TRBV2; D gene: TRBD1; J gene: TRBJ2-2; clone size: .; CDR3 length: 13
CDR3 protein: ASSYSRNSPLH; V gene: TRBV6-5; D gene: .; J gene: TRBJ1-6; clone size: .; CDR3 length: 11
CDR3 protein: ASSLSGNTEAF; V gene: TRBV7-9; D gene: .; J gene: TRBJ1-1; clone size: .; CDR3 length: 11
CDR3 protein: ASSLLAGTGGF; V gene: TRBV7-2; D gene: TRBD1; J gene: TRBJ1-1; clone size: .; CDR3 length: 11
CDR3 protein: ASSLDIIYGYT; V gene: TRBV5-1; D gene: .; J gene: TRBJ1-2; clone size: .; CDR3 length: 11
CDR3 protein: ASSKGGGRDETQY; V gene: TRBV7-3; D gene: TRBD1; J gene: TRBJ2-5; clone size: .; CDR3 length: 13